This T cell receptor (beta chain) was sequenced for a study of spatial heterogeneity in lung cancer. Study context: Sequence detection consistently recorded a greater number of beta-chain than alpha-chain sequences.

Study findings and constraints: Ubiquitous expanded tumor TCRs showed up in blood more at resection than follow-up.

This clonotype was counted ten times or more. Its antigen remains unidentified. Trimming took 4 bases from V and 8 from J; bases not matched to a gene: 7. There are 14 residues in the CDR3. Per germline, CDR1 MGHDK and CDR2 SYGVNS. Unique molecular identifiers tagged every individual TCR cDNA molecule. TCRdb redid the calling of the 5' RACE reads with MiXCR, one entry per CDR3 protein. The table includes 12,000 to 15,000 distinct CDR3 sequences, approximately 8.5% detected once. Time point here: sample taken at primary tumor resection. Extraction of whole RNA from tumor, nontumor lung or frozen PBMC preceded unsorted sequencing. Donors were 55 to 75 untreated early-stage non-small cell lung cancer patients.

This TCR was sampled from a female donor with early-stage non-small cell lung cancer. The rearrangement uses TRBV25-1 and TRBJ1-4; TRBD1 aligns across 7 bases. Sequences were derived from PBMCs, sampled at surgery. CDR3 sequence reads: CASSGGTVGEKLFF. DNA for the CDR3: TGTGCCAGCAGTGGGGGGACAGTTGGCGAAAAACTGTTTTTT.